This record covers a single TCR beta chain. This specimen comes from a study of patients and donors after allogeneic stem cell transplantation. One entry per CDR3 protein results from TCRdb running MiXCR on the RT-PCR reads. In the table there are 800,000 to 1,000,000 distinct CDR3 sequences, roughly 17% of which are singletons. Germline CDR1 and CDR2: MNHNS and SASEGT. The CDR3 covers 15 residues. Trimming shortened V by 5 bases and J by 5 bases, and 19 bases separated the two germline ends. Input material: blood, either unsorted or a sorted T cell fraction (not recorded which). The chain joins TRBV6-1 to TRBJ2-7; D possibly matches TRBD1 or TRBD2 (6 bases each). The source of this sequence is a human donor who was either an allogeneic HSCT recipient or a stem cell or donor lymphocyte infusion donor (not recorded which). It is not recorded whose cells these are; they may come from a transplant donor. CDR3 sequence: CASSTVGGGVHEQYF. The CDR3 DNA follows: TGTGCCAGCAGTACCGTAGGGGGAGGAGTCCACGAGCAGTACTTC.